The 12 T cell receptor beta chains given below trace back to one sample, sequenced in a study of CD8 T cells in Susac syndrome. RNA totalling roughly 0.45 to 1 ug underwent reverse transcription with random hexamers. TCRdb re-called the immunoSEQ multiplex PCR reads with MiXCR, one entry per CDR3 protein. In the table there are about 120,000 distinct CDR3 sequences, approximately 96% of which are singletons. The sample consisted of CD8+ T cells from PBMCs. All receptors derive from a human donor with Susac syndrome.

This clonotype was observed a single time. The chain employs TRBV30 and TRBJ2-7; D is possibly TRBD2 (5 bases). The V end was cut by 0 bases, the J end by 2 bases, with 11 bases between. CDR1 and CDR2 (germline): GTSNPN, SVGIG (reference sequence). CDR3 length: 14 amino acids. The CDR3 sequence: CAWSVLGQTYEQYF. As DNA, the CDR3 is TGTGCCTGGAGTGTACTAGGTCAGACCTACGAGCAGTACTTC.

This rearrangement joins TRBV25-1 to TRBJ1-2; no clear D gene. The CDR3 extends over 12 amino acids. V was pared by 4 bases and J by 8 bases, with 11 bases between. Germline lookup yields CDR1 MGHDK and CDR2 SYGVNS. Here the CDR3 DNA reads TGTGCCAGCAGTGCCTCAGTGAGGGGCTACACCTTC. It yields the protein CASSASVRGYTF.

This chain joins TRBV9 and TRBJ2-5; 9 nucleotides align to TRBD2. This CDR3 contains 17 residues. CDR1 is SGDLS and CDR2 is YYNGEE in the germline V gene. V dropped 0 bases and J dropped 3; count of bases not matched to a gene: 9. CDR3: CASSVEGWRGGEETQYF. CDR3 bases: TGTGCCAGCAGCGTAGAAGGCTGGCGGGGGGGCGAAGAGACCCAGTACTTC.

The chain recombines TRBV7-2 with TRBJ2-7, with D perhaps matching TRBD2 (6 bases). Per germline, CDR1 SGHTA and CDR2 FQGNSA. The V end lost 5 bases, the J end lost 6 bases, and 14 bases lay between the germline ends. This CDR3 has 13 residues. This CDR3 is CASSPGGVPEQYF. The CDR3 DNA is TGTGCCAGCAGCCCAGGCGGGGTACCCGAGCAGTACTTC.

The chain employs TRBV12-3 or TRBV12-4 and TRBJ2-3; unclear D gene. This CDR3 comprises 14 residues. Trimming took off 4 bases at V and 0 bases at J, with 8 bases between the two ends. The DNA of the CDR3 is TGTGCCAGCAGTTCCCTTGGGAGCACAGATACGCAGTATTTT. It specifies CASSSLGSTDTQYF.

The CDR3 DNA reads as TGCGCCAGCAGCCAGGAACAGACAGGGAACTATGGCTACACCTTC. Protein sequence: CASSQEQTGNYGYTF. V gene TRBV4-1 combines with J gene TRBJ1-2, with TRBD1 matching 7 bases. Trimming cost V 3 bases and J 2 bases; bases outside gene matches: 6. The CDR3 runs 15 residues. Looked up from germline, CDR1 is MGHRA and CDR2 is YSYEKL.

The chain joins TRBV12-5 to TRBJ1-2, with D maybe TRBD1 (5 bases). Germline V gene sequence: CDR1 LGHNT, CDR2 FRNRAP. This CDR3 has 13 amino acids. With 2 bases removed from V and 6 bases from J, the gap between germline ends came to 10 bases. CDR3 in amino acids: CASGLLGTDGYTF. Here the CDR3 DNA reads TGTGCTAGTGGTTTGCTCGGGACCGATGGCTACACCTTC.

This chain joins TRBV18 and TRBJ2-7; the match to TRBD1 covers 7 bases. The CDR3 is 13 amino acids. Trimming cost V 7 bases and J 5 bases; bases outside gene matches: 8. The germline V gene has CDR1 KGHSH and CDR2 LQKENI. CDR3 sequence (DNA): TGTGCCAGCTGGTTAGGGGGCCTACACGAGCAGTACTTC. It specifies CASWLGGLHEQYF.

The CDR3 is CASSMDRVRVGELFF. In nucleotides, the CDR3 is TGTGCCAGCAGCATGGACAGGGTACGGGTCGGGGAGCTGTTTTTT. The V and J genes are TRBV27 and TRBJ2-2; TRBD1 aligns across 8 bases. The germline V gene has CDR1 MNHEY and CDR2 SMNVEV (reference sequence). This CDR3 comprises 15 residues. J was trimmed by 7 bases and V by 6 bases; bases with no gene match: 10.

The V call is TRBV5-1, the J call TRBJ2-3; D possibly corresponds to TRBD2 (5 bases). Trimming removed 4 bases from V and 2 bases from J, with 23 bases in between. This CDR3 is built from 18 residues. Germline values: CDR1 SGHRS, CDR2 YFSETQ. This chain's CDR3 is CASSPDLVLLPATDTQYF. In DNA, the CDR3 is TGCGCCAGCAGCCCGGACTTGGTACTCCTGCCTGCCACAGATACGCAGTATTTT.

This clonotype has only one observation. The rearrangement uses TRBV18 and TRBJ2-5; D unresolved. CDR1 is KGHSH and CDR2 is LQKENI in the germline V gene. V lost 2 bases and J lost 0, with 10 bases in between. This CDR3 has 15 residues. CDR3 amino acids: CASSPVLRYQETQYF. Written as DNA, the CDR3 is TGTGCCAGCTCACCAGTCCTTAGGTACCAAGAGACCCAGTACTTC.

This clonotype was seen once. The chain uses TRBV9 and TRBJ1-2, with D possibly matching TRBD1 (6 bases). The CDR3 has 12 amino acids. Deletions cut 5 bases from V and 4 bases from J, with 9 bases between. Germline V CDR1 and CDR2: SGDLS, YYNGEE. In nucleotides, the CDR3 is TGTGCCAGCAGAGGGGGTTTCTATGGCTACACCTTC. It is translated as CASRGGFYGYTF. The full variable domain, with the rest looked up from reference TRBV9 and TRBJ1-2, is DSGVTQTPKHLITATGQRVTLRCSPRSGDLSVYWYQQSLDQGLQFLIQYYNGEERAKGNILERFSAQQFPDLHSELNLSSLELGDSALYFCASRGGFYGYTFGSGTRLTVV.